The 8 T cell receptor beta chains given below trace back to one sample, sequenced in a study of blood T cell repertoires in COVID-19. Profiled with immunoSEQ multiplex PCR; TCRdb holds only in-frame clones, not every one. In the table there are 200,000 to 300,000 clones, roughly 88% of which are singletons. Sequenced input: peripheral blood. Source of these receptors: a human donor in a cohort sampled during active COVID-19.

The chain carries TRBV28 and TRBJ1-1, with D tentatively TRBD1 (6 bases). Trimming cost V 3 bases and J 0 bases, with 11 bases left between them. Per germline, CDR1 MDHEN and CDR2 SYDVKM. This CDR3 region has 15 residues. The CDR3 sequence: CASSFGGRLNTEAFF. The CDR3 DNA reads as TGTGCCAGCAGTTTCGGGGGGCGCTTGAACACTGAAGCTTTCTTT. Complete variable domain (other parts from reference TRBV28 and TRBJ1-1): DVKVTQSSRYLVKRTGEKVFLECVQDMDHENMFWYRQDPGLGLRLIYFSYDVKMKEKGDIPEGYSVSREKKERFSLILESASTNQTSMYLCASSFGGRLNTEAFFGQGTRLTVV.

The chain employs TRBV6-5 and TRBJ1-2; D may be TRBD1 (6 bases). Trimming took off 1 base at V and 2 bases at J, with 8 bases between the two ends. Germline loops: CDR1 MNHEY, CDR2 SVGAGI. CDR3 length equals 14 residues. DNA for the CDR3: TGTGCCAGCAGTTACTATGGACAGAACTATGGCTACACCTTC. It specifies CASSYYGQNYGYTF.

DNA for the CDR3: TGTGCCAGTAGAAAGGACTGGAACACTGAAGCTTTCTTT. This codes for CASRKDWNTEAFF. The J gene is TRBJ1-1, the V gene TRBV19, with no clear D. The CDR3 runs 13 residues. Looked up from germline, CDR1 is LNHDA and CDR2 is SQIVND (reference sequence). Between the trimmed V and J ends, which lost 6 bases and 1 base, there was a span of 9 bases.

The chain has TRBV5-1 and TRBJ1-2; D not resolved. The germline V gene has CDR1 SGHRS and CDR2 YFSETQ. V gave up 5 bases and J gave up 4 bases, with 15 bases separating them. The length of the CDR3 is 14 residues. The CDR3 is CASRRQGLSYGYTF. DNA of the CDR3: TGCGCCAGCAGACGCCAAGGACTGAGCTATGGCTACACCTTC.

The J gene is TRBJ2-1, the V gene TRBV19; TRBD1 matches 8 bases. CDR3 length: 15 residues. V was clipped by 1 base and J by 4 bases; unmatched bases: 3. Germline values: CDR1 LNHDA, CDR2 SQIVND (reference sequence). The CDR3, as DNA: TGTGCCAGTAGTATAGTACAGGGGGGTTACAATGAGCAGTTCTTC. This codes for CASSIVQGGYNEQFF.

The chain is built from TRBV27 and TRBJ2-3, with D tentatively TRBD2 (5 bases). Between the trimmed V and J ends, which lost 2 bases and 4 bases, there was a span of 13 bases. The CDR3 spans 15 residues. CDR1 and CDR2 from the germline V gene are MNHEY and SMNVEV (reference sequence). The DNA for the CDR3 is TGTGCCAGCAGTTTAGCGGGTTTGAGTTCAGATACGCAGTATTTT. Translated: CASSLAGLSSDTQYF.

This clone came up a few times. J is TRBJ1-3 and V is TRBV9; D uncertain. Germline V lookup: CDR1 SGDLS, CDR2 YYNGEE. The CDR3 runs to 12 residues. The ends were cut back, 4 bases at V and 2 bases at J, with 4 bases in the middle. The CDR3 DNA is TGTGCCAGCAGCCCTCCTGGAAACACCATATATTTT. It is translated as CASSPPGNTIYF.

The rearrangement joins TRBV19 to TRBJ2-6; D remains ambiguous. The CDR3 has 15 amino acids. Germline assignment: CDR1 LNHDA and CDR2 SQIVND (reference sequence). Trimming took 2 bases from V and 2 from J, leaving 7 bases between them. CDR3 sequence: CASSIIGAGANVLTF. As DNA, the CDR3 is TGTGCCAGTAGTATAATAGGAGCTGGGGCCAACGTCCTGACTTTC.